These 10 T cell receptor beta chains originate from one sample sequenced in a study of blood T cell repertoires in COVID-19. TCRdb keeps only in-frame clones here, not all; method: immunoSEQ multiplex PCR. The sample carries fewer than 350,000 clones, about 86% recorded once. Sequences were obtained from peripheral blood. The receptors originated from a woman aged 25 to 45 with COVID-19, enrolled during active disease.

This rearrangement joins TRBV19 to TRBJ2-1, with D maybe TRBD2 (6 bases). The V and J ends lost 4 bases and 5 bases respectively, with 9 bases between them. Germline V gives CDR1 LNHDA, CDR2 SQIVND (reference sequence). There are 13 residues in the CDR3. The CDR3 coding sequence is TGTGCCAGTAGTACGGGACTCCACAATGAGCAGTTCTTC. Its protein product is CASSTGLHNEQFF.

This chain uses TRBV10-1 with TRBJ2-7; possibly TRBD1 for D (6 bases). CDR3 length: 12 amino acids. Germline V CDR1 and CDR2: WNHNN, SYGVQD (reference sequence). Trimming left V 8 bases short and J 2 bases short, with 10 bases between. The CDR3 sequence: CASGQTPYEQYF. As DNA, the CDR3 is TGCGCCAGCGGACAGACCCCCTACGAGCAGTACTTC.

The chain recombines TRBV5-1 with TRBJ2-5; 7 nucleotides align to TRBD1. The length of the CDR3 is 15 residues. V shed 3 bases, J shed 4 bases, and the junction held 9 bases outside the gene matches. Per the germline V gene, CDR1 is SGHRS and CDR2 is YFSETQ. CDR3 coding DNA: TGCGCCAGCAGCTCCGGGCCGAGACAGGGAGAGACCCAGTACTTC. This gives the protein CASSSGPRQGETQYF.

This clone has a count of ten or more. Other DNA sequences in the same sample also yield this CDR3. The chain has TRBV27 and TRBJ2-5, with 14 bases aligning to TRBD2. CDR3 length: 16 residues. Germline V gene data show CDR1 as MNHEY and CDR2 as SMNVEV (reference sequence). Trimming removed 0 bases from V and 3 bases from J; junction bases left unmatched: 0. CDR3 sequence (DNA): TGTGCCAGCAGTTTATCGACTAGCGGGGGGGAAGAGACCCAGTACTTC. It specifies CASSLSTSGGEETQYF.

This chain connects TRBV7-9 to TRBJ2-1; 10 nucleotides match TRBD1. This CDR3 is 15 amino acids long. J lost 3 bases, V lost 6 bases, and 5 bases had no gene match. CDR1 and CDR2 from the germline V gene are SEHNR and FQNEAQ (reference sequence). The CDR3 DNA reads as TGTGCCAGCAGTGGCGGGGACAGGGGCTACAATGAGCAGTTCTTC. Its translation: CASSGGDRGYNEQFF.

This clone has only a few counts. The chain combines TRBV5-1 with TRBJ1-5; 10 nucleotides match TRBD1. Losses at the gene ends were 0 bases for V and 7 bases for J; bases not matched to a gene: 13. Germline V lookup: CDR1 SGHRS, CDR2 YFSETQ. The CDR3 length is 18 residues. The chain's CDR3 is CASSLGPTTGGARQPQHF. DNA for the CDR3: TGCGCCAGCAGCTTGGGCCCTACGACAGGGGGCGCGAGGCAGCCCCAGCATTTT.

V is TRBV3-1 (or the pseudogene TRBV3-2) and J is TRBJ2-1, with D perhaps TRBD2 (6 bases). V was shortened by 2 bases and J by 9 bases, with 14 bases between the two germline ends. The CDR3 is 14 amino acids. Germline assignment: CDR1 LGHDT and CDR2 YNNKEL (reference sequence). CDR3 residues: CASSQYQGGTEQFF. Written as DNA, the CDR3 is TGTGCCAGCAGCCAATACCAGGGAGGTACTGAGCAGTTCTTC.

The rearrangement joins TRBV27 to TRBJ2-3, with a tentative D call TRBD2 (6 bases). Germline CDR1 and CDR2: MNHEY and SMNVEV (reference sequence). Between the trimmed V and J ends, which lost 8 bases and 3 bases, there was a span of 18 bases. This CDR3 spans 15 amino acids. This CDR3 is CASGPIAGQTDTQYF. As DNA, the CDR3 is TGTGCCAGCGGACCCATTGCGGGGCAGACAGATACGCAGTATTTT.

The chain uses TRBV4-2 and TRBJ2-7; 7 bases are shared with TRBD2. Trimming took 4 bases from V and 6 from J; bases not matched to a gene: 15. CDR1 and CDR2 (germline): LGHNA, YNFKEQ. The CDR3 has 16 residues. CDR3 region: CASSPSGGTTSGEQYF. In nucleotides, the CDR3 is TGTGCCAGCAGCCCCAGTGGCGGGACTACATCTGGCGAGCAGTACTTC.

This clone was seen more than once but under ten times. The rearrangement links TRBV10-2 to TRBJ2-1; D is perhaps TRBD2 (6 bases). Germline values: CDR1 WSHSY, CDR2 SAAADI. CDR3 size: 13 residues. The V and J ends lost 3 bases and 9 bases respectively, with 12 bases between them. The CDR3 DNA is TGCGCCAGCAGTGAACTAGCCCCCGGTGAGCAGTTCTTC. It is translated as CASSELAPGEQFF.